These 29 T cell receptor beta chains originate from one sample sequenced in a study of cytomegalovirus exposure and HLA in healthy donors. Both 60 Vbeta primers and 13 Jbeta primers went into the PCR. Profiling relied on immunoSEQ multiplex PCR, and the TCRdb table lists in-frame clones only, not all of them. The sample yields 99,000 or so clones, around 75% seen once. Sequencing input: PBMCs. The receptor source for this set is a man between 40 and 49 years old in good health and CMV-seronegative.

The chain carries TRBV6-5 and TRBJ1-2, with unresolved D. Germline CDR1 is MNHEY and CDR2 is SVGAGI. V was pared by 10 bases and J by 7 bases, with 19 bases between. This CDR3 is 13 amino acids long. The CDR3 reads CATGDGRLGGYTF. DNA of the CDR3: TGTGCCACCGGAGACGGCAGATTGGGTGGCTACACCTTC.

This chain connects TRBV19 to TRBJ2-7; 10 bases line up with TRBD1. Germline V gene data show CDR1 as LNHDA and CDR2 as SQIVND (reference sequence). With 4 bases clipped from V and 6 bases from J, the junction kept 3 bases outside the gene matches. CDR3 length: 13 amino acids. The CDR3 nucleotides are TGTGCCAGTAGTACAGGACAGGGGGGCGAGCAGTACTTC. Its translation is CASSTGQGGEQYF.

The DNA of the CDR3 is TGTGCCAGCACCTCCGAGACAGGGTACCCCTACGAGCAGTACTTC. It encodes CASTSETGYPYEQYF. This chain connects TRBV6-5 to TRBJ2-7; 7 nucleotides match TRBD1. The CDR3 contains 15 residues. Trimming cost V 7 bases and J 2 bases; bases outside gene matches: 11. In germline, CDR1 is MNHEY, CDR2 SVGAGI.

CDR3 residues: CASGIGQGRAFF. CDR3 DNA: TGTGCTAGTGGCATAGGACAGGGAAGAGCTTTCTTT. The rearrangement joins TRBV12-5 to TRBJ1-1, with TRBD1 identical over 8 bases. Germline V gene lookup returns CDR1 LGHNT and CDR2 FRNRAP. This CDR3 contains 12 residues. With V trimmed by 6 bases and J by 10 bases, 7 bases remained unmatched.

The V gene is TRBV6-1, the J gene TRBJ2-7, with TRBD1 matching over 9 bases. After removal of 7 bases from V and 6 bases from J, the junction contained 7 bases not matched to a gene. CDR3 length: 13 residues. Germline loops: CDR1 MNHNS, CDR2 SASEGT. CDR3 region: CASISDRGGEQYF. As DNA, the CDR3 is TGTGCCAGCATTTCGGACAGGGGCGGCGAGCAGTACTTC.

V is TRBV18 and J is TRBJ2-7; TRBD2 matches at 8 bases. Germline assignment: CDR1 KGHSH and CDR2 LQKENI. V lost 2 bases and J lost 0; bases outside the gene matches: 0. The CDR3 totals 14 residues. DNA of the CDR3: TGTGCCAGCTCACCAAGCGGGGGCTCCTACGAGCAGTACTTC. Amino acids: CASSPSGGSYEQYF.

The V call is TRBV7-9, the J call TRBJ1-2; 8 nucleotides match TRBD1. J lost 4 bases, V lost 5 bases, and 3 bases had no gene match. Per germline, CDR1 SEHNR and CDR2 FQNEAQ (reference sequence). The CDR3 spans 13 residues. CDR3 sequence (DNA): TGTGCCAGCAGCCCGGGACAGGTCTATGGCTACACCTTC. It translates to CASSPGQVYGYTF.

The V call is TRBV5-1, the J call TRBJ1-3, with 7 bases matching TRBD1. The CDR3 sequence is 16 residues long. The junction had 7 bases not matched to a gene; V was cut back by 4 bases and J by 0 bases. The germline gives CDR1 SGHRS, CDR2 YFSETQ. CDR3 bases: TGCGCCAGCAGCGGACCCGGGACAGACTCTGGAAACACCATATATTTT. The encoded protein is CASSGPGTDSGNTIYF.

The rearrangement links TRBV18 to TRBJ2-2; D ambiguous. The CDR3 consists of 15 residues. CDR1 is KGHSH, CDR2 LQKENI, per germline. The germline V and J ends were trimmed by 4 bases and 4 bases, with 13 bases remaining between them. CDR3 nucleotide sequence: TGTGCCAGCTCACGTACACCCCCGGGCACCGGGGAGCTGTTTTTT. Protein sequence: CASSRTPPGTGELFF.

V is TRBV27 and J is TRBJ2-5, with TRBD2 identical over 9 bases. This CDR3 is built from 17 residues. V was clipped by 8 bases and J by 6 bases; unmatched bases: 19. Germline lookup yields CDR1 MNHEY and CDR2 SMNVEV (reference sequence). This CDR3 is CASAKEALRGGLKTQYF. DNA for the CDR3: TGTGCCAGCGCAAAAGAGGCTTTGCGGGGGGGCCTGAAGACCCAGTACTTC.

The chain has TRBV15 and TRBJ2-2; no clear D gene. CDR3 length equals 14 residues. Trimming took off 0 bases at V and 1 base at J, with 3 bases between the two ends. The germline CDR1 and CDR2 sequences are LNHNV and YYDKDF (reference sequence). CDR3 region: CATSRDMNTGELFF. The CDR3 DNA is TGTGCCACCAGCAGAGATATGAACACCGGGGAGCTGTTTTTT.

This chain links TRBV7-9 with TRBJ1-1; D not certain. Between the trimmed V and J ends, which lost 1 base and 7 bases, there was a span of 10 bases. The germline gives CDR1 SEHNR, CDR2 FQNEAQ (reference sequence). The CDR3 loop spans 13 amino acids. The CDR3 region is CASSLVYINEAFF. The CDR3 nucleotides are TGTGCCAGCAGCTTAGTATACATCAATGAAGCTTTCTTT.

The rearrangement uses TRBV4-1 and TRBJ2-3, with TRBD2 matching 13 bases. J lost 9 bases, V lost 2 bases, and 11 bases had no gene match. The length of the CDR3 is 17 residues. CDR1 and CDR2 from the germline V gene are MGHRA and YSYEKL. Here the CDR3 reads CASSQPTSGRARRTQYF. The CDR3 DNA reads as TGCGCCAGCAGCCAACCTACTAGCGGGAGGGCACGGCGGACGCAGTATTTT.

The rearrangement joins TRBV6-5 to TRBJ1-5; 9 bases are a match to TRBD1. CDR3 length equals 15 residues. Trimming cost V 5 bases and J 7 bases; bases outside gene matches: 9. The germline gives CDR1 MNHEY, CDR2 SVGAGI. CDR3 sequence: CASSATGGKGQPQHF. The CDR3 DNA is TGTGCCAGCAGTGCAACAGGGGGCAAGGGGCAGCCCCAGCATTTT.

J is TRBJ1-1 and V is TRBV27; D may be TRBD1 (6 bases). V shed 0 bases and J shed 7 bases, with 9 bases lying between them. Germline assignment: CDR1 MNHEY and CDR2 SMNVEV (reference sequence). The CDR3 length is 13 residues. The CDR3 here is CASSLSSDSEAFF. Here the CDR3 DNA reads TGTGCCAGCAGTTTATCCTCGGACAGTGAAGCTTTCTTT.

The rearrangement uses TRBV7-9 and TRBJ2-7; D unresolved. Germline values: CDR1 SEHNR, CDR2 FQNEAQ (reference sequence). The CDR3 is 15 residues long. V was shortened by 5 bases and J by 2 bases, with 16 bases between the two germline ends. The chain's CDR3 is CASSRVGLATYEQYF. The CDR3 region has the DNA TGTGCCAGCAGCCGGGTGGGTCTTGCCACCTACGAGCAGTACTTC.

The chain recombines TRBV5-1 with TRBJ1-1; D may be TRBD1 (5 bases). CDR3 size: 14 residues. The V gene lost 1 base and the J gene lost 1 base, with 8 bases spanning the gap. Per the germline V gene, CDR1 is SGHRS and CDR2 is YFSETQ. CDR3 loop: CASSLTGQNTEAFF. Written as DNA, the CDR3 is TGCGCCAGCAGCTTGACAGGCCAGAACACTGAAGCTTTCTTT.

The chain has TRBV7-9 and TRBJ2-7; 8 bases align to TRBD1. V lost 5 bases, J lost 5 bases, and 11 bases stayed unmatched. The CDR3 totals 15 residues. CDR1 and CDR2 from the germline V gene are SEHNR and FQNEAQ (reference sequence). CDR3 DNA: TGTGCCAGCAGCACATACAGGGGGAGAAGGAACGAGCAGTACTTC. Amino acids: CASSTYRGRRNEQYF.

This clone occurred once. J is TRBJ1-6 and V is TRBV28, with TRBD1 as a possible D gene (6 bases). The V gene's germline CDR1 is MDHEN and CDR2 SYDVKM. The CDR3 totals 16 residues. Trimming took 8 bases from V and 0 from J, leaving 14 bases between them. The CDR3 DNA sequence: TGTGCCAGCGGCACCGGGACACGCTCCTATAATTCACCCCTCCACTTT. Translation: CASGTGTRSYNSPLHF.

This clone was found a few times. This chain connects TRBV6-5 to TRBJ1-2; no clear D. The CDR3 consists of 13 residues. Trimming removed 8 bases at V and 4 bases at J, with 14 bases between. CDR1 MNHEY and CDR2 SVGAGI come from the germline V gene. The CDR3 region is CASFSVGAYGYTF. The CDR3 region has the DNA TGTGCCAGCTTTTCTGTAGGAGCCTATGGCTACACCTTC.

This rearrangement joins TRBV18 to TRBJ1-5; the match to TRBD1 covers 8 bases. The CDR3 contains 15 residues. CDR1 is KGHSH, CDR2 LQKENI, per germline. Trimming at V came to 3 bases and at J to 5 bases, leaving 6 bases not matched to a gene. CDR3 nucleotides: TGTGCCAGCTCACCCGACTCAGGGGGCCATCAGCCCCAGCATTTT. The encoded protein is CASSPDSGGHQPQHF.

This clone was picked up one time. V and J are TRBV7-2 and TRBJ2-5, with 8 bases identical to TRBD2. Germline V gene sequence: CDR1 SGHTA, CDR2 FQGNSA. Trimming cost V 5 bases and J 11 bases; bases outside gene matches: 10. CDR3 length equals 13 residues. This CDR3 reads CASSPRGGREQYF. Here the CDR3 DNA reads TGTGCCAGCAGCCCGCGCGGGGGGCGGGAGCAGTACTTC.

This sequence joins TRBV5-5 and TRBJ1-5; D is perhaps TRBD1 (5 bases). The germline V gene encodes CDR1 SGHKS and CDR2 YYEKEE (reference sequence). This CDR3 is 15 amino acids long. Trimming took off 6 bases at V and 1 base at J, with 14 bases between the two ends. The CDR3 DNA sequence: TGTGCCAGCACTTCGTTACCAGGGAGCAATCAGCCCCAGCATTTT. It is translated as CASTSLPGSNQPQHF.

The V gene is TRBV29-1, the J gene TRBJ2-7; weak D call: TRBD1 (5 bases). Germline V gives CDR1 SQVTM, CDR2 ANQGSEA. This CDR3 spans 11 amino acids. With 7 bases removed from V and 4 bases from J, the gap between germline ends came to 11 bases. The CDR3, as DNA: TGCAGCGCATCCAGGGATTACGAGCAGTACTTC. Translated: CSASRDYEQYF.

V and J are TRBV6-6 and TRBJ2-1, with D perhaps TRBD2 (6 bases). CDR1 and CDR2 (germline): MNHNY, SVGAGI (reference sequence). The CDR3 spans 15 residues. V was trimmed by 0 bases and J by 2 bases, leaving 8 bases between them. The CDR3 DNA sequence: TGTGCCAGCAGTTACTCGGCGGGACCCTACAATGAGCAGTTCTTC. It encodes CASSYSAGPYNEQFF.

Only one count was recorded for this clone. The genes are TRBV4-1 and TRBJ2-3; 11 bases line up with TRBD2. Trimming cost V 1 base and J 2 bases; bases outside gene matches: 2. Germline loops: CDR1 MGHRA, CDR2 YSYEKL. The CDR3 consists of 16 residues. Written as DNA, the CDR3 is TGCGCCAGCAGCCAAGGACTAGCGGGGAACACAGATACGCAGTATTTT. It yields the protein CASSQGLAGNTDTQYF.

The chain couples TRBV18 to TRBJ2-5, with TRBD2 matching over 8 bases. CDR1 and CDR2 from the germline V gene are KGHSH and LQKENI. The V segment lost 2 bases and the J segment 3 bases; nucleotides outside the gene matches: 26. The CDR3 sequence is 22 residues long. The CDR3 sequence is CASSPVYVSGLAGVGSEETQYF. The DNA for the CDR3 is TGTGCCAGCTCACCAGTTTACGTCTCCGGTCTAGCGGGTGTTGGGTCCGAAGAGACCCAGTACTTC.

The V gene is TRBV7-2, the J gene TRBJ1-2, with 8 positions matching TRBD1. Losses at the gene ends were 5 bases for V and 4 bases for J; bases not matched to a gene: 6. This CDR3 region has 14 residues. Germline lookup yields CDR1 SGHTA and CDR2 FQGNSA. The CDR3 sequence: CASSPEGQAYGYTF. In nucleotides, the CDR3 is TGTGCCAGCAGCCCCGAGGGACAGGCCTATGGCTACACCTTC.

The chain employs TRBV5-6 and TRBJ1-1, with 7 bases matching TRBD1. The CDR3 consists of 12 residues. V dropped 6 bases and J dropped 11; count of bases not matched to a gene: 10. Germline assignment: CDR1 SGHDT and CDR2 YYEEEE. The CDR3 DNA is TGTGCCAGCACCCATAACCAGGGGGTGGCTTTCTTT. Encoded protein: CASTHNQGVAFF. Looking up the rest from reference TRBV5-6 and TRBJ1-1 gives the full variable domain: DAGVTQSPTHLIKTRGQQVTLRCSPKSGHDTVSWYQQALGQGPQFIFQYYEEEERQRGNFPDRFSGHQFPNYSSELNVNALLLGDSALYLCASTHNQGVAFFGQGTRLTVV.